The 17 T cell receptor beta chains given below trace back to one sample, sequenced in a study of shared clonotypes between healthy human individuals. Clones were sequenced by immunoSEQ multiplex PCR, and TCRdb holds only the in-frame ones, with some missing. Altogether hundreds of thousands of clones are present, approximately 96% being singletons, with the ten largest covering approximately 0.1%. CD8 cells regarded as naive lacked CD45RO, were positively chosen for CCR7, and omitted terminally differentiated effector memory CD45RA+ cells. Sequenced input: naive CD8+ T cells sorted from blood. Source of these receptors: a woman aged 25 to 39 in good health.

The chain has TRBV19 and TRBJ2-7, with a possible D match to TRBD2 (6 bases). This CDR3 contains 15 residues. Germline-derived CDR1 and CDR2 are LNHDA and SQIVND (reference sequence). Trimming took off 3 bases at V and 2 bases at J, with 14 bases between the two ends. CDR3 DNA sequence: TGTGCCAGTAGTATTTCCCCGGGAGAGGCCTACGAGCAGTACTTC. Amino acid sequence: CASSISPGEAYEQYF.

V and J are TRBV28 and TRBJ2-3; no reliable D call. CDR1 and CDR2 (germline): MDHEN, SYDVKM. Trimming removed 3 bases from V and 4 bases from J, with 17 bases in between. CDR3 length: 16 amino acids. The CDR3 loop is CASSFGGASFPDTQYF. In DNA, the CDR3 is TGTGCCAGCAGTTTCGGTGGTGCGAGCTTCCCAGATACGCAGTATTTT.

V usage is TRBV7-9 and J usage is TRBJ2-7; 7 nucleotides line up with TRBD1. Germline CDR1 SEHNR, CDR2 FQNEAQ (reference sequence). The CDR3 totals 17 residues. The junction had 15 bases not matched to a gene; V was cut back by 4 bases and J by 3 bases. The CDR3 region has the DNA TGTGCCAGCAGCTCGCCTCGGAGTGGGGACAGCAACTACGAGCAGTACTTC. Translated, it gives CASSSPRSGDSNYEQYF.

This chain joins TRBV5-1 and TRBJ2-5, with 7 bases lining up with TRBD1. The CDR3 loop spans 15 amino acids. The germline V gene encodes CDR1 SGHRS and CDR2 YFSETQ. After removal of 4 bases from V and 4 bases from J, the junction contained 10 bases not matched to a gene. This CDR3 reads CASSKGQRTLETQYF. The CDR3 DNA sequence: TGCGCCAGCAGCAAGGGACAGAGAACTTTAGAGACCCAGTACTTC.

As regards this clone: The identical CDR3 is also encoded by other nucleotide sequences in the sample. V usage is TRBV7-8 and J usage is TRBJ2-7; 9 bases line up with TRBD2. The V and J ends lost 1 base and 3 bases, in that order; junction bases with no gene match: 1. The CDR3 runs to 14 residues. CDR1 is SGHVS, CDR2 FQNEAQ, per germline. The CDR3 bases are TGTGCCAGCAGCTTAGTTAGCGGGAGCTACGAGCAGTACTTC. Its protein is CASSLVSGSYEQYF.

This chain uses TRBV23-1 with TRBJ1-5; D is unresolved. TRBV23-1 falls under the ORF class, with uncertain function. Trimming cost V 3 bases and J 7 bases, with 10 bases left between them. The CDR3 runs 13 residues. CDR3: CASSHPRVQPQHF. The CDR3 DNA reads TGCGCCAGCAGTCATCCCCGGGTGCAGCCCCAGCATTTT.

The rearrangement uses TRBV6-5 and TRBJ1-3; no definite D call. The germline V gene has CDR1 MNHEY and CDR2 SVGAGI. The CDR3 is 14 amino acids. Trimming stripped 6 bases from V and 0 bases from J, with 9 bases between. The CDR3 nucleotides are TGTGCCAGCAGACAGAGCCCCTCTGGAAACACCATATATTTT. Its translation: CASRQSPSGNTIYF.

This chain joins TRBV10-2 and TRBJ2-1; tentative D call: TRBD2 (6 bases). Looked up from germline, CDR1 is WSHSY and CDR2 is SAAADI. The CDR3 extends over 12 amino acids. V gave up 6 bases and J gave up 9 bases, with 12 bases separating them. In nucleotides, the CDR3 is TGCGCCAGCAGGATATCGGAGGGTGAGCAGTTCTTC. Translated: CASRISEGEQFF.

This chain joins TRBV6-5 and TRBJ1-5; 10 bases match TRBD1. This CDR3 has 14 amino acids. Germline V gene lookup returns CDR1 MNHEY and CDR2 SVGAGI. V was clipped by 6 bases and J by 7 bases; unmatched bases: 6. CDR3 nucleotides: TGTGCCAGCAGCAAGACAGGGGGCGAACAGCCCCAGCATTTT. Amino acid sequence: CASSKTGGEQPQHF.

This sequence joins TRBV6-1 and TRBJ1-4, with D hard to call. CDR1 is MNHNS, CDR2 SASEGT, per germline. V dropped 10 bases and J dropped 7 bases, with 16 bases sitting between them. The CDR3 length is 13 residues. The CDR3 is CATTSPYGEKLFF. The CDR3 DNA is TGTGCCACTACGAGCCCCTATGGTGAAAAACTGTTTTTT.

This chain's CDR3 is CASSLLAYSTYEQYF. DNA for the CDR3: TGTGCCAGCAGCTTATTGGCCTATTCAACCTACGAGCAGTACTTC. The chain joins TRBV11-2 to TRBJ2-7; the D is unclear. Per germline, CDR1 SGHAT and CDR2 FQNNGV. Trimming stripped 2 bases from V and 2 bases from J, with 13 bases between. There are 15 residues in the CDR3.

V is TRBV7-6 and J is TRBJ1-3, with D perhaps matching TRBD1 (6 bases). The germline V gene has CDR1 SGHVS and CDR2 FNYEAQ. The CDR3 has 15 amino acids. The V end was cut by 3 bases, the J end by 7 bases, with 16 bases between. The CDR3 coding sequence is TGTGCCAGCAGCTTGAGGACAGAGACGGGTAACACCATATATTTT. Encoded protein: CASSLRTETGNTIYF.

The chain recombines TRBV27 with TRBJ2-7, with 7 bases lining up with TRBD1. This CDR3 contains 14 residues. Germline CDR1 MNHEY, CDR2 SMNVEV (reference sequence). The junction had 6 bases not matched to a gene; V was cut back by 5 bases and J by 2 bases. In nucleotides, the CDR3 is TGTGCCAGCAGTCAAGGACAGGTCGCCTACGAGCAGTACTTC. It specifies CASSQGQVAYEQYF.

CDR3 in amino acids: CASSEEIILSYNEQFF. The CDR3, as DNA: TGTGCCAGCAGTGAAGAGATTATTCTCTCCTACAATGAGCAGTTCTTC. The gene calls are TRBV6-1 and TRBJ2-1, with no clear D. Trimming shortened V by 1 base and J by 0 bases, and 10 bases separated the two germline ends. The CDR3 consists of 16 residues. CDR1 MNHNS and CDR2 SASEGT come from the germline V gene.

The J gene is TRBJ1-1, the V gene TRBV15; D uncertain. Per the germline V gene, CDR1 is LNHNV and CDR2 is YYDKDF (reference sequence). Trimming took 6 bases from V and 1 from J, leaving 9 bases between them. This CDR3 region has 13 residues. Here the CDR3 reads CATSYSRNTEAFF. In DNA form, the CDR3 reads TGTGCCACCAGTTATTCTAGGAACACTGAAGCTTTCTTT.

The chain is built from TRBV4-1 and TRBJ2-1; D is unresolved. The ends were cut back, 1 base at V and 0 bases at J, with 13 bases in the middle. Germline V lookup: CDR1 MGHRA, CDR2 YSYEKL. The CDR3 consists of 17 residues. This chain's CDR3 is CASSQGGSPSSYNEQFF. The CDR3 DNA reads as TGCGCCAGCAGCCAAGGTGGCTCACCTAGCTCCTACAATGAGCAGTTCTTC.

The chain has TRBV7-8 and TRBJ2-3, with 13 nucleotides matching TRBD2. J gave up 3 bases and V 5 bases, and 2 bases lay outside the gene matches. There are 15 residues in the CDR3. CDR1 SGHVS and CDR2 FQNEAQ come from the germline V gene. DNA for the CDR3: TGTGCCAGCAGCCTGGGACTAGCGGGAACAGATACGCAGTATTTT. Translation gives CASSLGLAGTDTQYF.